The next 29 T cell receptor beta chains were all read from a single sample in a study of CD8 T cells in ankylosing spondylitis. TCRdb reprocessed the 5' RACE reads via MiXCR and lists one record per CDR3 protein. The sample lists some 150,000 distinct CDR3 sequences, over 9.5% seen once, with less than 5% in the top ten. Sequenced input: blood, either unsorted or a sorted T cell fraction (not recorded which). The receptors here all came from a female donor with ankylosing spondylitis or in good health (not recorded which).

This clonotype was seen many times. This chain uses TRBV9 with TRBJ2-5; D is possibly TRBD2 (5 bases). The CDR3 covers 16 residues. V lost 0 bases and J 0 bases, leaving 12 bases between the germline ends. Germline CDR1 SGDLS, CDR2 YYNGEE. The CDR3 spells CASSVASGKYQETQYF. Here the CDR3 DNA reads TGTGCCAGCAGCGTAGCAAGCGGAAAATACCAAGAGACCCAGTACTTC. The complete variable domain, with remaining parts taken from reference TRBV9 and TRBJ2-5, reads DSGVTQTPKHLITATGQRVTLRCSPRSGDLSVYWYQQSLDQGLQFLIQYYNGEERAKGNILERFSAQQFPDLHSELNLSSLELGDSALYFCASSVASGKYQETQYFGPGTRLLVL.

This clonotype was detected ten times or more. The chain joins TRBV6-1 to TRBJ1-1, with D unresolved. The CDR3 runs to 14 residues. Germline lookup yields CDR1 MNHNS and CDR2 SASEGT. Trimming pared 4 bases from V and 1 base from J, leaving 10 bases between. CDR3 DNA sequence: TGTGCCAGCAGTGGAAGGACGGGGAACACTGAAGCTTTCTTT. Translation: CASSGRTGNTEAFF.

This chain uses TRBV7-2 with TRBJ2-7; D tentatively fits TRBD1 or TRBD2 (5 bases each). The V gene lost 3 bases and the J gene lost 2 bases, with 17 bases spanning the gap. Germline V gene data show CDR1 as SGHTA and CDR2 as FQGNSA. This CDR3 contains 16 residues. The CDR3 spells CASSLGVGVPTYEQYF. The CDR3 nucleotides read TGTGCCAGCAGCTTGGGGGTGGGAGTCCCCACCTACGAGCAGTACTTC.

The J gene is TRBJ2-2, the V gene TRBV21-1; the D call TRBD1 from the table was never checked on the DNA. TRBV21-1 is a pseudogene segment. This CDR3 contains 14 residues. The CDR3 is CASSWGRKTGELFF. In DNA form, the CDR3 reads TGTGCCAGCAGTTGGGGGCGGAAAACCGGGGAGCTGTTTTTT.

This clonotype was counted ten times or more. The chain is built from TRBV7-9 and TRBJ1-4; D gene uncertain. From germline, CDR1 is SEHNR and CDR2 FQNEAQ (reference sequence). This CDR3 comprises 12 residues. The V end was cut by 8 bases, the J end by 6 bases, with 10 bases between. CDR3 sequence (DNA): TGTGCCAGCGGAGGGCGGTATGAAAAACTGTTTTTT. Translated: CASGGRYEKLFF.

This clonotype was found many times. The chain has TRBV10-2 and TRBJ2-7; 10 bases match TRBD1. V lost 3 bases and J lost 4; bases outside the gene matches: 6. This CDR3 is 15 amino acids long. The germline V gene has CDR1 WSHSY and CDR2 SAAADI. CDR3 nucleotides: TGCGCCAGCAGTGAACCGGGACAGGGGCGTTACGAGCAGTACTTC. It specifies CASSEPGQGRYEQYF.

The chain uses TRBV28 and TRBJ2-2; 7 positions match TRBD2. Germline CDR1 is MDHEN and CDR2 is SYDVKM. The CDR3 has 15 residues. V gave up 7 bases and J gave up 6 bases; unmatched junction bases: 11. The CDR3 DNA reads as TGTGCCAGCAACATGCGGGGGTATGGAGCCGGGGAGCTGTTTTTT. It codes for CASNMRGYGAGELFF.

This clonotype was picked up many times. The chain has TRBV10-3 and TRBJ2-5; D remains unclear. Trimming removed 0 bases from V and 5 bases from J, with 4 bases in between. The CDR3 runs 12 residues. Germline V CDR1 and CDR2: ENHRY, SYGVKD. In nucleotides, the CDR3 is TGTGCCATCAGTGAGTCGATTGAGACCCAGTACTTC. Translating it yields CAISESIETQYF.

This clonotype has at least ten counts. This rearrangement joins TRBV30 to TRBJ2-2; D uncertain. This CDR3 is 13 amino acids long. Germline CDR1 and CDR2: GTSNPN and SVGIG (reference sequence). V was trimmed by 5 bases and J by 0 bases, leaving 7 bases between them. For the CDR3, the DNA is TGTGCCTGGGGGGATCCGAACACCGGGGAGCTGTTTTTT. It translates to CAWGDPNTGELFF.

This clonotype was counted at least ten times. The V gene is TRBV5-1, the J gene TRBJ1-1, with D perhaps matching TRBD1 (5 bases). Per germline, CDR1 SGHRS and CDR2 YFSETQ. This CDR3 has 15 amino acids. The germline V and J ends were trimmed by 2 bases and 4 bases, with 15 bases remaining between them. DNA for the CDR3: TGCGCCAGCAGCTTCTCGGGCTCCGGGGGCACTGAAGCTTTCTTT. Translated, it gives CASSFSGSGGTEAFF.

The chain employs TRBV29-1 and TRBJ1-1; D is unresolved. The CDR3 spans 14 residues. Germline CDR1 SQVTM, CDR2 ANQGSEA. The V and J ends lost 5 bases and 4 bases respectively, with 17 bases between them. The CDR3 DNA follows: TGCAGCGTTAGGTCGGCGGCCAGTGCCACTGAAGCTTTCTTT. As protein: CSVRSAASATEAFF.

CDR3 sequence reads: CASSQQGRVLSGANVLTF. As DNA, the CDR3 is TGTGCCAGCTCCCAACAGGGTCGCGTCCTCTCTGGGGCCAACGTCCTGACTTTC. The chain combines TRBV18 with TRBJ2-6, with a tentative D call TRBD1 (6 bases). V was cut by 6 bases and J by 0 bases, with 18 bases left in between. Germline V gene sequence: CDR1 KGHSH, CDR2 LQKENI. The CDR3 sequence is 18 residues long.

The table lists this clonotype with many counts. The V call is TRBV4-1, the J call TRBJ2-1; no reliable D call. Trimming removed 4 bases at V and 5 bases at J, with 18 bases between. Germline lookup yields CDR1 MGHRA and CDR2 YSYEKL. CDR3 length: 16 amino acids. CDR3: CASSPRLNPRNNEQFF. DNA of the CDR3: TGCGCCAGCAGCCCCCGACTTAACCCCCGGAACAATGAGCAGTTCTTC.

Many counts were recorded for this clonotype. The J gene is TRBJ1-5, the V gene TRBV19; 9 positions match TRBD1. This CDR3 has 15 residues. The ends lost 6 bases at V and 4 bases at J; junction bases unmatched: 7. Germline V CDR1 and CDR2: LNHDA, SQIVND (reference sequence). CDR3 DNA sequence: TGTGCCAGTAGCTATGACAGGGGGTTAAATCAGCCCCAGCATTTT. It specifies CASSYDRGLNQPQHF.

CDR3 sequence reads: CSAMAVNTGELFF. In DNA, the CDR3 is TGCAGTGCTATGGCAGTGAACACCGGGGAGCTGTTTTTT. The gene calls are TRBV20-1 and TRBJ2-2; unclear D gene. The CDR3 has 13 amino acids. Trimming pared 4 bases from V and 1 base from J, leaving 7 bases between. Germline V gives CDR1 DFQATT, CDR2 SNEGSKA (reference sequence).

For this clonotype: Given a much more abundant clone one base away, this may be a read error. This chain joins TRBV12-3 or TRBV12-4 and TRBJ2-5; D may be TRBD1 (6 bases). The CDR3 loop spans 13 amino acids. CDR3 amino acids: CASRSGTSEAQYF. The CDR3 bases are TGTGCCAGCAGATCCGGGACATCAGAGGCCCAGTACTTC.

The rearrangement links TRBV7-9 to TRBJ2-5; 7 nucleotides line up with TRBD2. V lost 3 bases and J lost 3; bases outside the gene matches: 7. The CDR3 totals 15 residues. CDR1 is SEHNR and CDR2 is FQNEAQ in the germline V gene (reference sequence). This chain's CDR3 is CASSFGAGLEETQYF. CDR3 sequence (DNA): TGTGCCAGCAGCTTTGGAGCGGGGCTGGAAGAGACCCAGTACTTC.

The V gene is TRBV2, the J gene TRBJ1-1; the match to TRBD1 covers 7 bases. The CDR3 loop spans 12 amino acids. V lost 10 bases, J lost 1 base, and 3 bases stayed unmatched. The germline V gene encodes CDR1 SNHLY and CDR2 FYNNEI. CDR3 protein: CAIRTGNTEAFF. Written as DNA, the CDR3 is TGTGCCATCCGGACAGGGAACACTGAAGCTTTCTTT. The full variable domain, its missing parts supplied by reference TRBV2 and TRBJ1-1, is EPEVTQTPSHQVTQMGQEVILRCVPISNHLYFYWYRQILGQKVEFLVSFYNNEISEKSEIFDDQFSVERPDGSNFTLKIRSTKLEDSAMYFCAIRTGNTEAFFGQGTRLTVV.

The V gene is TRBV5-6, the J gene TRBJ2-3, with 7 bases matching TRBD2. Germline values: CDR1 SGHDT, CDR2 YYEEEE. With V trimmed by 7 bases and J by 2 bases, 16 bases remained unmatched. This CDR3 has 17 residues. DNA for the CDR3: TGTGCCAGCGGCCCCAGGCTAACCGGGACTAACACAGATACGCAGTATTTT. Translating gives CASGPRLTGTNTDTQYF.

This clonotype was picked up many times. This rearrangement joins TRBV7-6 to TRBJ2-3; 7 bases fit TRBD1. Trimming removed 3 bases from V and 1 base from J; junction bases left unmatched: 7. Germline CDR1 is SGHVS and CDR2 is FNYEAQ. This CDR3 is built from 16 residues. CDR3 nucleotides: TGTGCCAGCAGCTTCCCCCGACAGGGAGGCACAGATACGCAGTATTTT. Translation: CASSFPRQGGTDTQYF.

This clonotype was counted many times. The J gene is TRBJ1-5, the V gene TRBV6-5, with TRBD1 matching over 9 bases. The trim removed 4 bases at V and 4 bases at J, leaving 8 bases unmatched. CDR1 and CDR2 from the germline V gene are MNHEY and SVGAGI. The CDR3 length is 16 residues. The CDR3 here is CASSSDRQGGNQPQHF. CDR3 nucleotide sequence: TGTGCCAGCAGTTCCGACCGACAGGGGGGAAATCAGCCCCAGCATTTT.

The V and J genes are TRBV28 and TRBJ1-1; D is uncertain. Trimming left V 10 bases short and J 4 bases short, with 19 bases between. Germline loops: CDR1 MDHEN, CDR2 SYDVKM. The CDR3 extends over 14 amino acids. In DNA, the CDR3 is TGTGCCACCCTCCCCCCAGGATTTACCACTGAAGCTTTCTTT. Translating it yields CATLPPGFTTEAFF.

This clonotype was counted at least ten times. The J gene is TRBJ1-2, the V gene TRBV28; weak D call: TRBD1 (5 bases). The CDR3 contains 14 residues. Trimming cost V 4 bases and J 4 bases, with 13 bases left between them. The germline V gene has CDR1 MDHEN and CDR2 SYDVKM. CDR3 coding DNA: TGTGCCAGCAGTTCCCACGAGGGACTCTATGGCTACACCTTC. Residues: CASSSHEGLYGYTF.

At least ten counts were recorded for this clonotype. The rearrangement uses TRBV18 and TRBJ2-3; 7 bases are a match to TRBD2. V lost 2 bases and J lost 4; bases outside the gene matches: 3. The CDR3 extends over 14 amino acids. The germline V gene encodes CDR1 KGHSH and CDR2 LQKENI. The CDR3 DNA reads TGTGCCAGCTCACCAGGGAGGGGTCCAGATACGCAGTATTTT. This codes for CASSPGRGPDTQYF.

This clonotype was recorded a few times. Germline is not matched at one junction end, which may reflect a read error. This chain links TRBV12-3 or TRBV12-4 with TRBJ2-1, with a possible D match to TRBD2 (7 bases). This CDR3 has 13 residues. CDR3 in DNA: TGTGCCAGCAGTTTATTAGGGGGGGCCCAAGAACTCTTC. Amino acid sequence: CASSLLGGAQELF.

This clonotype was observed at least ten times. This sequence joins TRBV20-1 and TRBJ2-4; 7 bases map to TRBD1. The CDR3 loop spans 13 amino acids. Unmatched junction bases numbered 14, after V lost 8 bases and J lost 10 bases. Germline-derived CDR1 and CDR2 are DFQATT and SNEGSKA (reference sequence). CDR3 DNA sequence: TGCAGTTTAAGGGTAGACAGGGTAGGGATTCAGTACTTC. As protein: CSLRVDRVGIQYF.

This clonotype was counted ten times or more. DNA of the CDR3: TGCAGTGCTGTCGCAATACAGGGGGCAGGTTCACCCCTCCACTTT. Its protein product is CSAVAIQGAGSPLHF. The rearrangement links TRBV20-1 to TRBJ1-6; 9 bases match TRBD1. Germline V gene sequence: CDR1 DFQATT, CDR2 SNEGSKA (reference sequence). V lost 5 bases, J lost 9 bases, and 11 bases stayed unmatched. The length of the CDR3 is 15 residues.

This clonotype was seen ten or more times. The chain combines TRBV11-2 with TRBJ1-4; D unresolved. The CDR3 has 15 residues. Germline V lookup: CDR1 SGHAT, CDR2 FQNNGV. The V gene lost 5 bases and the J gene lost 5 bases, with 15 bases spanning the gap. The CDR3 sequence is CASSPGKARNEKLFF. The DNA of the CDR3 is TGTGCCAGCAGCCCCGGGAAAGCCCGGAATGAAAAACTGTTTTTT.

This clonotype showed up many times. The chain is built from TRBV2 and TRBJ2-2, with TRBD1 identical over 7 bases. This CDR3 contains 15 residues. V shed 6 bases, J shed 1 base, and the junction held 5 bases outside the gene matches. CDR1 is SNHLY and CDR2 is FYNNEI in the germline V gene. DNA for the CDR3: TGTGCCAGCAGAACGGGACAGATGAACACCGGGGAGCTGTTTTTT. Its translation is CASRTGQMNTGELFF.